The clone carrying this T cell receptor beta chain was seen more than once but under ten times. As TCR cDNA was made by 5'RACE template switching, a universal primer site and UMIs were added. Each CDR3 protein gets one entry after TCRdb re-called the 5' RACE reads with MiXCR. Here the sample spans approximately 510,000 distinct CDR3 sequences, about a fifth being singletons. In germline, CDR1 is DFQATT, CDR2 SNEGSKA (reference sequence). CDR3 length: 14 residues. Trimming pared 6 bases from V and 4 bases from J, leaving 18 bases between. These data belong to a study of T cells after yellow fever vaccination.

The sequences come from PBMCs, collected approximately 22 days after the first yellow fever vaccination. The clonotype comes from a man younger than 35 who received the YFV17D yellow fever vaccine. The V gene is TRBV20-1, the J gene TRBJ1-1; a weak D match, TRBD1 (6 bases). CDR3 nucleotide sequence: TGCAGTGCGCCTCTCTCCCAGGGGCCCACTGAAGCTTTCTTT. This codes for CSAPLSQGPTEAFF.